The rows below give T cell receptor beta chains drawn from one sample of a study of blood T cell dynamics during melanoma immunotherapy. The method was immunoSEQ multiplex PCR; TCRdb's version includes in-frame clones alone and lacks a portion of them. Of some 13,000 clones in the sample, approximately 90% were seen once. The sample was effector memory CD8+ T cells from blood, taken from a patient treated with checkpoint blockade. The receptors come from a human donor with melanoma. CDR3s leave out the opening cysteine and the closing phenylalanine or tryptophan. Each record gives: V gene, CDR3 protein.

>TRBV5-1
ASSLDAARDEQF
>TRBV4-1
ASSQIPQGSYEQY
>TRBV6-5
ASSYLNEQF
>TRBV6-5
ASSYPGAEAF
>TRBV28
ASSFRGGGSYEQY
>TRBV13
ASSLRLAGDYEQY
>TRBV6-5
ASSTRPQGYNEQF
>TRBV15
ATEPVGRALRGANVLT
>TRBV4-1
ASSQQGGYEQY
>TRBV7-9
ASSSGTSGRGAYNEQF
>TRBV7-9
ASSLESDRGAYEQY
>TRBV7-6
ASSLVAANTEAF
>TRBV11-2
ASSFSRGPSYEQY
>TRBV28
ASSLGGGAEQY
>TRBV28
ASSFEDRINTEAF
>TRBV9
ASSVGGTGGYEQY
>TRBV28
ASSWGQGYEQY
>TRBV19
AGNGLSPYEQY
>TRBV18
ASSLDSRVVETQY
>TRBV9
ASSVAGVNYNEQF
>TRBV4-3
ASSQVSEELF
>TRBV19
ASSIWVNEKLF
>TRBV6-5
ASSYGGSLNEQY
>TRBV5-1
ASSLGGGPLH
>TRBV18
ASSPPVQKQF
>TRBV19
ASRQGLGNTEAF
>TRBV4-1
ASSQVLGQGVYGYT
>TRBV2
AIPLRRELGTGELF
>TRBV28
ASCDRDRSYEQY
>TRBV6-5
ASSYGLGSGEKLF
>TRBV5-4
ASSSRLAGGSSYNEQF
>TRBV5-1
ASSEQGRNTIY